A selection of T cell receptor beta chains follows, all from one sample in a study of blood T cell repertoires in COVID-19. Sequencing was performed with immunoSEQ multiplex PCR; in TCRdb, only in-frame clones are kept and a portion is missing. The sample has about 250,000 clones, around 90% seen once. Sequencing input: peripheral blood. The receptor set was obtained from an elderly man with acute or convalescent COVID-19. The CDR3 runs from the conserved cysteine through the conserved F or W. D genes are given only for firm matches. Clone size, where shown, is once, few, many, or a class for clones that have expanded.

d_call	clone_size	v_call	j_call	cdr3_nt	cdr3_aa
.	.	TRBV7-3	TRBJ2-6	TGTGCCAGCGCCCCAAGGAGCTCTGGGGCCAACGTCCTGACTTTC	CASAPRSSGANVLTF
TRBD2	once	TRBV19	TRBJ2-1	TGTGCCAGTAGTTTGGCTTCGACTAGCGGATTTAATGAGCAGTTCTTC	CASSLASTSGFNEQFF
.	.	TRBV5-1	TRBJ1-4	TGCGCCAGCAGCTTGCCAGGGATAGAGGAAAAACTGTTTTTT	CASSLPGIEEKLFF
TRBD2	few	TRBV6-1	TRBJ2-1	TGTGCCAGCAGTGGAAGACTCGGGACTAGCGGGGGCCAATACAATGAGCAGTTCTTC	CASSGRLGTSGGQYNEQFF
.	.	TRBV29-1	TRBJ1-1	TGCACCTCATTAGCGGGGGGTGAAGCTTTCTTT	CTSLAGGEAFF
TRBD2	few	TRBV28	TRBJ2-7	TGTGCCAGCACGGGGGGATTAAACAACCGTCCCTACGAGCAGTACTTC	CASTGGLNNRPYEQYF
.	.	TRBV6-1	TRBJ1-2	TGTGCCAGCAGTGACAGACAGATGTCCTCCTCTAACTATGGCTACACCTTC	CASSDRQMSSSNYGYTF
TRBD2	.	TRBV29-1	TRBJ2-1	TGCAGCGGCTATACTAGCGTCAATGAGCAGTTCTTC	CSGYTSVNEQFF
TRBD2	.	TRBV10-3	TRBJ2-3	TGTGCCATCAGTGATGGACTAGCGGACACAGATACGCAGTATTTT	CAISDGLADTDTQYF
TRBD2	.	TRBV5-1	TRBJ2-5	TGCGCCAGCACCTTAGCGGGAGGGCAAGAGACCCAGTACTTC	CASTLAGGQETQYF
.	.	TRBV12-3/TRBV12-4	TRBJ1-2	TGTGCCAGCAGTCCTGGACAGTATGGCTACACCTTC	CASSPGQYGYTF
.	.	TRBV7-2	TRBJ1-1	TGTGCCAGCAGCCCGAGACAGCTGAACACTGAAGCTTTCTTT	CASSPRQLNTEAFF
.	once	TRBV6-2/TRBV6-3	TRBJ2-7	TGTGCCAGCAGTTACTTCAGGGCCTACGAGCAGTACTTC	CASSYFRAYEQYF
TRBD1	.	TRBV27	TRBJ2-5	TGTGCCAGCAGTTTATCGACAGGGGTGGGAGAGACCCAGTACTTC	CASSLSTGVGETQYF
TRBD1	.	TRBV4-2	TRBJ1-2	TGTGCCAGCAGCCAAGCACCCCGGACAGGGGGTGGCTACACCTTC	CASSQAPRTGGGYTF
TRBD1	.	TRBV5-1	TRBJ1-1	TGCGCCAGCAGCCGACGGACAGGGGGCCTGACTGAAGCTTTCTTT	CASSRRTGGLTEAFF
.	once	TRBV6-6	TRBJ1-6	TGTGCCAGCAGTTACAACGGACAGATAAATTCACCCCTCCACTTT	CASSYNGQINSPLHF
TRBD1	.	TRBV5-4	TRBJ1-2	TGTGCCAGCAGCTCGACAGGGGACTATGGCTACACCTTC	CASSSTGDYGYTF
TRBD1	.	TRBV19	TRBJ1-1	TGTGCCAGTAGTATAGACCGACAGGGACGCACTGAAGCTTTCTTT	CASSIDRQGRTEAFF
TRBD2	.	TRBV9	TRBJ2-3	TGTGCCAGCAGCGGACTTGCGGGAGTGTCAGATACGCAGTATTTT	CASSGLAGVSDTQYF
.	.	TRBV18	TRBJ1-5	TGTGCCAGCTCACCCGGCGGGGGCAATCAGCCCCAGCATTTT	CASSPGGGNQPQHF
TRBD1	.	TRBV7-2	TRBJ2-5	TGTGCCAGCAGCTTCGGGACAGGATATCAAGAGACCCAGTACTTC	CASSFGTGYQETQYF
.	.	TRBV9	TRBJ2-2	TGTGCCAGCAGCGTAGCCGCGGGGCTGGGGATTGGGGAGCTGTTTTTT	CASSVAAGLGIGELFF
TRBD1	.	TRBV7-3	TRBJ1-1	TGTGCCAGCAGCACGACAGGGACCGACACTGAAGCTTTCTTT	CASSTTGTDTEAFF
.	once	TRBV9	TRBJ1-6	TGTGCCAGCAGCGTAGGACAGGCGATTTCACCCCTCCACTTT	CASSVGQAISPLHF
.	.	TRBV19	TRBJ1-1	TGTGCCAGTAGTATAGTTTGGCCCGACTCTGAAGCTTTCTTT	CASSIVWPDSEAFF
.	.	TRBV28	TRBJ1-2	TGTGCCAGCAGTTTATCGGCACAGGTAAACACCTTC	CASSLSAQVNTF
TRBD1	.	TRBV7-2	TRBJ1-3	TGTGCCAGCAGTACTAACAGGGGGCGAAACACCATATATTTT	CASSTNRGRNTIYF
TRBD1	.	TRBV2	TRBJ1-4	TGTGCCAGCAGTTACAGGGGGATTGAAAAACTGTTTTTT	CASSYRGIEKLFF
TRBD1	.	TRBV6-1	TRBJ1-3	TGTGCCAGCAGTGAAGCGCTGCAGGGGGCTACTGGAAACACCATATATTTT	CASSEALQGATGNTIYF
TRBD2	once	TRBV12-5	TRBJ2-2	TGTGCTAGTGCTAATTTCCCGGGACTAGCGGTGCTAACCGCCGCGAACACCGGGGAGCTGTTTTTT	CASANFPGLAVLTAANTGELFF
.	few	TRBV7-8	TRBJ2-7	TGTGCCAGCAGGTCCAGCCCAGGCCCCTCCTCCTACGAGCAGTACTTC	CASRSSPGPSSYEQYF
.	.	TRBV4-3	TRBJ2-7	TGCGCCAGCAGCCAAGAGGCGGATGTCTACGAGCAGTACTTC	CASSQEADVYEQYF
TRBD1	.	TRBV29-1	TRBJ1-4	TGCAGCGCCCGCACGGCAGGGGGCCGAGAAAAACTGTTTTTT	CSARTAGGREKLFF
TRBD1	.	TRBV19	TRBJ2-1	TGTGCCAGTAGTGAGGGACAGGGCCACAATGAGCAGTTCTTC	CASSEGQGHNEQFF
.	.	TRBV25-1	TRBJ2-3	TGTGCCAGCAGTACCTACGGGCGGGGCACAGATACGCAGTATTTT	CASSTYGRGTDTQYF
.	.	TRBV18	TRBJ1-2	TGTGCCAGCTCACCGGACAGTTCCTCGGGGGGCTACACCTTC	CASSPDSSSGGYTF
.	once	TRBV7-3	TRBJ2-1	TGTGCCAGCAGCTTTTCCTCTTCCTCGGTTTACAATGAGCAGTTCTTC	CASSFSSSSVYNEQFF
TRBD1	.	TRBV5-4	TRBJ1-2	TGTGCCAGCAGACCATACTTACAGGGGTACTATGGCTACACCTTC	CASRPYLQGYYGYTF
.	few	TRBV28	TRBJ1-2	TGTGCCAGCAGTTCTCAGGAGGCTAAGGACTATGGCTACACCTTC	CASSSQEAKDYGYTF
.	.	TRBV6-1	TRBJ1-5	TGTGCCAGCAGTGAAAGCGGACAGCCCCAGCATTTT	CASSESGQPQHF
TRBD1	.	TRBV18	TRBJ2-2	TGTGCCAGCTCACCACTACCAGGGACAGGGTATACCGGGGAGCTGTTTTTT	CASSPLPGTGYTGELFF
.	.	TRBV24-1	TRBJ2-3	TGTGCCACCAGTGATCCCGGGGGGCTAGACGGCACAGATACGCAGTATTTT	CATSDPGGLDGTDTQYF
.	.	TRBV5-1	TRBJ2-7	TGCGCCAGCAGCTTGGATCAGGACTATTGGTACGAGCAGTACTTC	CASSLDQDYWYEQYF
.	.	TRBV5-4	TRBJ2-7	TGTGCCAGCAGCTTGGCAGGCAGGGGGAGGGAGCAGTACTTC	CASSLAGRGREQYF